These 32 T cell receptor beta chains were sequenced from one sample in a study of control samples from healthy donors and cancer patients. Profiled with immunoSEQ multiplex PCR; TCRdb holds only in-frame clones, not every one. The table has 150,000 or so clones, approximately 90% seen once; the top ten hold roughly 0.7%. Sequenced sample: blood. All receptors derive from a woman aged 30 to 39 in good health.

This sequence joins TRBV2 and TRBJ2-3, with D tentatively TRBD1 (6 bases). This CDR3 spans 12 amino acids. V gave up 10 bases and J gave up 2 bases, with 10 bases separating them. Germline V gives CDR1 SNHLY, CDR2 FYNNEI. The DNA for the CDR3 is TGTGCCAACAAGGGGGACACAGATACGCAGTATTTT. Translation gives CANKGDTDTQYF.

In DNA, the CDR3 is TGTGCCAGCTCACCCATCCCCTGGATTGGGGAGACCCAGTACTTC. This codes for CASSPIPWIGETQYF. The rearrangement uses TRBV18 and TRBJ2-5; D unclear. CDR3 length: 15 residues. Germline assignment: CDR1 KGHSH and CDR2 LQKENI. Trimming removed 3 bases from V and 5 bases from J, with 16 bases in between.

As DNA, the CDR3 is TGCGCCAGCAGCCAAGAACGGGACCCTCCTGGAAACACCATATATTTT. It codes for CASSQERDPPGNTIYF. The chain couples TRBV4-3 to TRBJ1-3; D is possibly TRBD1 (5 bases). V gave up 0 bases and J gave up 2 bases, with 11 bases separating them. Germline CDR1 LGHNA, CDR2 YSLEER. CDR3 length: 16 amino acids.

The genes are TRBV28 and TRBJ2-2, with TRBD1 matching over 10 bases. This CDR3 region has 19 residues. Germline lookup yields CDR1 MDHEN and CDR2 SYDVKM. The junction had 8 bases not matched to a gene; V was cut back by 0 bases and J by 1 base. The CDR3, as DNA: TGTGCCAGCAGTTTATGGTCGGTCCGGGACAGGGGGAACACCGGGGAGCTGTTTTTT. This translates into CASSLWSVRDRGNTGELFF. Together with reference TRBV28 and TRBJ2-2, the CDR3 gives the full variable domain: DVKVTQSSRYLVKRTGEKVFLECVQDMDHENMFWYRQDPGLGLRLIYFSYDVKMKEKGDIPEGYSVSREKKERFSLILESASTNQTSMYLCASSLWSVRDRGNTGELFFGEGSRLTVL.

The CDR3: CASSLSYEGEAFF. CDR3 DNA sequence: TGTGCCAGCAGCTTATCTTACGAGGGGGAAGCTTTCTTT. The genes are TRBV11-1 and TRBJ1-1; possibly TRBD1 for D (5 bases). The CDR3 sequence is 13 residues long. Germline V gene sequence: CDR1 SGHAT, CDR2 FQDESV (reference sequence). V gave up 2 bases and J gave up 8 bases, with 12 bases separating them.

This chain links TRBV7-2 with TRBJ2-2; possible D gene TRBD1, 6 bases. From germline, CDR1 is SGHTA and CDR2 FQGNSA. Trimming took off 1 base at V and 2 bases at J, with 8 bases between the two ends. The CDR3 sequence is 15 residues long. The DNA of the CDR3 is TGTGCCAGCAGCTTAGTGGGGGCCAACACCGGGGAGCTGTTTTTT. Amino acid sequence: CASSLVGANTGELFF.

The table lists this clone with a few counts. The V and J genes are TRBV27 and TRBJ2-7; D remains unclear. V was cut by 4 bases and J by 4 bases, with 11 bases left in between. Looked up from germline, CDR1 is MNHEY and CDR2 is SMNVEV (reference sequence). The CDR3 has 13 amino acids. The CDR3 loop reads CASSYEKGYEQYF. DNA for the CDR3: TGTGCCAGCAGTTACGAGAAAGGGTACGAGCAGTACTTC.

This rearrangement joins TRBV19 to TRBJ1-5; weak D call: TRBD1 (5 bases). The CDR3 consists of 15 residues. Germline V gene data show CDR1 as LNHDA and CDR2 as SQIVND (reference sequence). Trimming took off 5 bases at V and 0 bases at J, with 11 bases between the two ends. The CDR3 is CASSSTGASNQPQHF. CDR3 nucleotides: TGTGCCAGTAGTTCAACCGGGGCTAGCAATCAGCCCCAGCATTTT. The full variable domain, with the rest looked up from reference TRBV19 and TRBJ1-5, is DGGITQSPKYLFRKEGQNVTLSCEQNLNHDAMYWYRQDPGQGLRLIYYSQIVNDFQKGDIAEGYSVSREKKESFPLTVTSAQKNPTAFYLCASSSTGASNQPQHFGDGTRLSIL.

The V and J genes are TRBV11-2 and TRBJ2-1, with D maybe TRBD2 (6 bases). Per the germline V gene, CDR1 is SGHAT and CDR2 is FQNNGV. This CDR3 has 17 amino acids. Deletions cut 1 base from V and 2 bases from J, with 15 bases between. CDR3 loop: CASSLAFRGTTYNEQFF. For the CDR3, the DNA is TGTGCCAGCAGCTTAGCTTTTCGCGGGACCACCTACAATGAGCAGTTCTTC.

This clone was observed once. At one end, the junction sequence differs from germline, possibly due to a read error. V and J are TRBV5-6 and TRBJ1-4; D gene uncertain. CDR1 and CDR2 (germline): SGHDT, YYEEEE. The CDR3 loop spans 16 amino acids. DNA of the CDR3: TGTGCCAGCAGCTTAAGGAGGGTTTGGACTAATGAAAAACTATTTTTT. This codes for CASSLRRVWTNEKLFF.

The chain recombines TRBV4-1 with TRBJ2-1; TRBD2 matches at 14 bases. The J segment lost 3 bases and the V segment lost 1 base, leaving 5 bases of the junction unmatched. CDR3 size: 18 residues. The germline gives CDR1 MGHRA, CDR2 YSYEKL. CDR3 nucleotide sequence: TGCGCCAGCAGCCAAGGCACGGGACTAGCGGGAGTCTACAATGAGCAGTTCTTC. Residues: CASSQGTGLAGVYNEQFF.

CDR3 region: CASSLSGLAYEQYF. CDR3 sequence (DNA): TGTGCCAGCAGCTTGAGTGGACTAGCCTACGAGCAGTACTTC. The chain links TRBV11-2 to TRBJ2-7; 7 bases match TRBD2. The V segment lost 3 bases and the J segment 2 bases; nucleotides outside the gene matches: 4. Germline-derived CDR1 and CDR2 are SGHAT and FQNNGV. The CDR3 has 14 amino acids.

The chain employs TRBV3-1 (or the pseudogene TRBV3-2) and TRBJ2-2, with TRBD2 matching 7 bases. Germline V lookup: CDR1 LGHDT, CDR2 YNNKEL (reference sequence). Unmatched junction bases numbered 8, after V lost 3 bases and J lost 4 bases. The CDR3 contains 16 residues. CDR3 bases: TGTGCCAGCAGCCACGCCCATAAGCGGGGCACCGGGGAGCTGTTTTTT. It encodes CASSHAHKRGTGELFF.

The chain recombines TRBV6-5 with TRBJ1-5; a possible D gene is TRBD1 (6 bases). CDR1 and CDR2 (germline): MNHEY, SVGAGI. The ends were cut back, 10 bases at V and 1 base at J, with 11 bases in the middle. The CDR3 spans 13 residues. Written as DNA, the CDR3 is TGTGCCACCCGAACAGGGAGCAATCAGCCCCAGCATTTT. This translates into CATRTGSNQPQHF.

CDR3 in DNA: TGTGCCAGCAGCTTAACAGGACGGACCGGAGATACGCAGTATTTT. This translates into CASSLTGRTGDTQYF. The rearrangement uses TRBV7-2 and TRBJ2-3; D possibly corresponds to TRBD1 (5 bases). This CDR3 spans 15 amino acids. In germline, CDR1 is SGHTA, CDR2 FQGNSA. V lost 2 bases to trimming and J lost 5 bases, with 14 bases between them.

This chain connects TRBV20-1 to TRBJ2-4; D perhaps matches TRBD1 (6 bases). Germline CDR1 is DFQATT and CDR2 is SNEGSKA (reference sequence). This CDR3 is built from 15 residues. V gave up 3 bases and J gave up 3 bases, with 15 bases separating them. DNA of the CDR3: TGCAGTGCTAGTCCGTTCGGGACAAGCAAAAACATTCAGTACTTC. Translated, it gives CSASPFGTSKNIQYF.

CDR3: CASSGAPDVYEQYF. The CDR3 nucleotides read TGTGCCAGCAGTGGGGCCCCGGACGTCTACGAGCAGTACTTC. V gene TRBV2 combines with J gene TRBJ2-7, with D unresolved. V lost 4 bases, J lost 3 bases, and 13 bases lay in between. The germline V gene encodes CDR1 SNHLY and CDR2 FYNNEI. There are 14 residues in the CDR3. Together with reference TRBV2 and TRBJ2-7, the CDR3 gives the full variable domain: EPEVTQTPSHQVTQMGQEVILRCVPISNHLYFYWYRQILGQKVEFLVSFYNNEISEKSEIFDDQFSVERPDGSNFTLKIRSTKLEDSAMYFCASSGAPDVYEQYFGPGTRLTVT.

The rearrangement uses TRBV3-1 (or the pseudogene TRBV3-2) and TRBJ2-1; 8 positions agree with TRBD2. J gave up 7 bases and V 4 bases, and 15 bases lay outside the gene matches. The CDR3 is 17 amino acids. The germline V gene encodes CDR1 LGHDT and CDR2 YNNKEL (reference sequence). For the CDR3, the DNA is TGTGCCAGCAGCCCAAGTCCAACGGGAGGGGGGGTGAATGAGCAGTTCTTC. Its protein is CASSPSPTGGGVNEQFF.

The chain joins TRBV5-1 to TRBJ2-2, with TRBD2 as a possible D gene (6 bases). CDR1 is SGHRS, CDR2 YFSETQ, per germline. The CDR3 contains 18 residues. Between the trimmed V and J ends, which lost 1 base and 5 bases, there was a span of 21 bases. The CDR3 bases are TGCGCCAGCAGCTTGATACGGGCACTGGGACTCGAGACCGGGGAGCTGTTTTTT. Amino acid sequence: CASSLIRALGLETGELFF.

The chain has TRBV28 and TRBJ1-1; D might be TRBD1 (5 bases). The CDR3 has 14 residues. CDR1 and CDR2 (germline): MDHEN, SYDVKM. The V end was cut by 1 base, the J end by 3 bases, with 9 bases between. CDR3 amino acids: CASSLFWGDTEAFF. For the CDR3, the DNA is TGTGCCAGCAGTTTATTTTGGGGGGACACTGAAGCTTTCTTT.

V usage is TRBV28 and J usage is TRBJ1-4; the match to TRBD1 covers 8 bases. The trim removed 1 base at V and 8 bases at J, leaving 6 bases unmatched. The CDR3 runs to 15 residues. Germline-derived CDR1 and CDR2 are MDHEN and SYDVKM. The CDR3 loop reads CASSLSGGEPEKLFF. DNA of the CDR3: TGTGCCAGCAGTTTATCAGGGGGCGAGCCGGAAAAACTGTTTTTT.

The chain couples TRBV2 to TRBJ1-5; the match to TRBD1 covers 11 bases. The length of the CDR3 is 21 residues. J was trimmed by 4 bases and V by 4 bases; bases with no gene match: 21. Germline V gives CDR1 SNHLY, CDR2 FYNNEI. CDR3: CASSVNSEGTGGRFRNQPQHF. In DNA, the CDR3 is TGTGCCAGCAGTGTGAATTCCGAGGGGACAGGGGGTCGGTTTCGAAATCAGCCCCAGCATTTT.

The chain uses TRBV5-1 and TRBJ2-7; a weak D match, TRBD1 (5 bases). Germline CDR1 and CDR2: SGHRS and YFSETQ. The CDR3 consists of 14 residues. Trimming cost V 0 bases and J 2 bases, with 9 bases left between them. CDR3 residues: CASSLGGGTYEQYF. The CDR3 DNA is TGCGCCAGCAGCTTGGGGGGCGGCACCTACGAGCAGTACTTC.

V and J are TRBV7-8 and TRBJ2-1, with TRBD2 matching over 10 bases. The CDR3 is 16 amino acids. CDR1 is SGHVS and CDR2 is FQNEAQ in the germline V gene. Trimming took 4 bases from V and 3 from J; bases not matched to a gene: 6. The CDR3, as DNA: TGTGCCAGCAGCTGGCCGGGGACTAGCGTCTACAATGAGCAGTTCTTC. Its protein is CASSWPGTSVYNEQFF.

The genes are TRBV20-1 and TRBJ2-1; D gene ambiguous. Looked up from germline, CDR1 is DFQATT and CDR2 is SNEGSKA (reference sequence). There are 11 residues in the CDR3. Trimming cost V 6 bases and J 4 bases, with 7 bases left between them. Here the CDR3 reads CSAQTYNEQFF. The CDR3 DNA is TGCAGTGCGCAGACGTACAATGAGCAGTTCTTC.

This sequence joins TRBV7-9 and TRBJ2-1, with 7 bases lining up with TRBD2. V was clipped by 0 bases and J by 8 bases; unmatched bases: 7. The CDR3 is 15 residues long. In germline, CDR1 is SEHNR, CDR2 FQNEAQ (reference sequence). The chain's CDR3 is CASSLAGGLGYEQFF. In nucleotides, the CDR3 is TGTGCCAGCAGCTTAGCGGGAGGGCTTGGGTATGAGCAGTTCTTC.

The chain employs TRBV7-6 and TRBJ1-5; TRBD1 is a possible D gene (6 bases). The V end was cut by 4 bases, the J end by 4 bases, with 8 bases between. Germline V gene lookup returns CDR1 SGHVS and CDR2 FNYEAQ. The CDR3 is made up of 13 amino acids. As DNA, the CDR3 is TGTGCCAGCAGCTCACAGGGTAATCAGCCCCAGCATTTT. Protein: CASSSQGNQPQHF.

V is TRBV28 and J is TRBJ1-5; D unresolved. The CDR3 has 14 amino acids. Germline CDR1 and CDR2: MDHEN and SYDVKM. Trimming shortened V by 1 base and J by 5 bases, and 9 bases separated the two germline ends. CDR3 nucleotide sequence: TGTGCCAGCAGTTTATCACTCGGGGATCAGCCCCAGCATTTT. Translated: CASSLSLGDQPQHF.

The rearrangement links TRBV27 to TRBJ2-3, with no clear D. The V gene's germline CDR1 is MNHEY and CDR2 SMNVEV (reference sequence). CDR3 length: 13 amino acids. Trimming left V 2 bases short and J 2 bases short, with 5 bases between. The CDR3 loop is CASSLVATDTQYF. CDR3 sequence (DNA): TGTGCCAGCAGTTTAGTTGCCACAGATACGCAGTATTTT.

This chain uses TRBV19 with TRBJ1-3; D not resolved. This CDR3 contains 14 residues. Trimming took 5 bases from V and 0 from J, leaving 8 bases between them. Germline lookup yields CDR1 LNHDA and CDR2 SQIVND (reference sequence). CDR3 DNA sequence: TGTGCCAGTAGTCTCCTGATCTCTGGAAACACCATATATTTT. It encodes CASSLLISGNTIYF.

The rearrangement joins TRBV5-1 to TRBJ1-4; TRBD1 is a possible D gene (5 bases). Germline V gives CDR1 SGHRS, CDR2 YFSETQ. With 0 bases removed from V and 6 bases from J, the gap between germline ends came to 12 bases. The CDR3 is 15 amino acids. CDR3 sequence (DNA): TGCGCCAGCAGCTTGGCCTTAGACAGAGATGAAAAACTGTTTTTT. It codes for CASSLALDRDEKLFF. The whole variable domain, remainder taken from reference TRBV5-1 and TRBJ1-4, is KAGVTQTPRYLIKTRGQQVTLSCSPISGHRSVSWYQQTPGQGLQFLFEYFSETQRNKGNFPGRFSGRQFSNSRSEMNVSTLELGDSALYLCASSLALDRDEKLFFGSGTQLSVL.

The chain is built from TRBV27 and TRBJ2-7, with 7 bases matching TRBD1. The CDR3 spans 15 residues. CDR1 is MNHEY, CDR2 SMNVEV, per germline (reference sequence). After removal of 4 bases from V and 6 bases from J, the junction contained 12 bases not matched to a gene. CDR3 nucleotide sequence: TGTGCCAGCAGTTCGGACAGGCGGCTACTTGGCGAGCAGTACTTC. Its translation is CASSSDRRLLGEQYF.